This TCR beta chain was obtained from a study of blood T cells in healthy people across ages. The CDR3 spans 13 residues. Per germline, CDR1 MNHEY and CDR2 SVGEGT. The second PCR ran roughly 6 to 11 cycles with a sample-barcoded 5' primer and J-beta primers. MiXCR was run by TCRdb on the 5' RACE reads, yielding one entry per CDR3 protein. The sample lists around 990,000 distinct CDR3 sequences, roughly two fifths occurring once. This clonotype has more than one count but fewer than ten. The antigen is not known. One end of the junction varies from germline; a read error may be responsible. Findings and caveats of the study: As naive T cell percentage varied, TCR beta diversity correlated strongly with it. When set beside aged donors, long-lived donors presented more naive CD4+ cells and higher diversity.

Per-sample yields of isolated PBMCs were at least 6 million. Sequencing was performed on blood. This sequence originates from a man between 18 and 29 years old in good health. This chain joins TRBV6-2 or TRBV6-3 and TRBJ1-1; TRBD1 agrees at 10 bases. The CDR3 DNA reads TGCCGCCCAAGACAGGGGGCTGGAACTGAAGCTTTCTTT. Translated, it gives CRPRQGAGTEAFF.